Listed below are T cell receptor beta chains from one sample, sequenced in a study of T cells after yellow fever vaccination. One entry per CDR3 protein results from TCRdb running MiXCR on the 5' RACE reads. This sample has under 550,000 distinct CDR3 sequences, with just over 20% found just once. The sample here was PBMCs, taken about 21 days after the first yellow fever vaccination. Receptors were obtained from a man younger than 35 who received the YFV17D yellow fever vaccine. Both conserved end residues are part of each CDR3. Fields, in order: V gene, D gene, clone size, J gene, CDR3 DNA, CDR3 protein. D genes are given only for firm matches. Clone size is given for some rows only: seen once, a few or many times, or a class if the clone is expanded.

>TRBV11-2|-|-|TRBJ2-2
TGTGCCAGCAGCTTAGGAACGGTGAACACCGGGGAGCTGTTTTTT
CASSLGTVNTGELFF
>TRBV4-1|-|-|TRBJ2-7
TGCGCCAGCAGCCCCCGGGACGCCTACGAGCAGTACTTC
CASSPRDAYEQYF
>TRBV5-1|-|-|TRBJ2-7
TGCGCCAGCAGCTTCTCTATCGAGGGAAGAGGAGTACTAGAGCAGTACTTC
CASSFSIEGRGVLEQYF
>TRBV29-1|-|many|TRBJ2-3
TGCAGCGTTGAGAGGGTGCCGAGCACAGATACGCAGTATTTT
CSVERVPSTDTQYF
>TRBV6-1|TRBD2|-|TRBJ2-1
TGTGCCAGCAGTGCGACAGCGGGGAGCTCCTACAATGAGCAGTTCTTC
CASSATAGSSYNEQFF
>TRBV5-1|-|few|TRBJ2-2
TGCGCCAGCAGCTGGGGACTCCGCGGCGGGGAGCTGTTTTTT
CASSWGLRGGELFF
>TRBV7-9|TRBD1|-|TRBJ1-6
TGTGCCAGCAGCCCTTATGACAGGGCCAATTCACCCCTCCACTTT
CASSPYDRANSPLHF
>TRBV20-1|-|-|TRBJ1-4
TGCAGTGCTAGAGGAGCCAGGTCCCGAGAAAAACTGTTTTTT
CSARGARSREKLFF
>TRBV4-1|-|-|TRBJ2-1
TGCGCCAGCAGCCACCTTGGGGGCGTTCGGAATGAGCAGTTCTTC
CASSHLGGVRNEQFF
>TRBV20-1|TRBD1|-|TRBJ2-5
TGCAGTGCTAGCAAGACCGGGACAGGGGACGGAGGGACCCAGTACTTC
CSASKTGTGDGGTQYF
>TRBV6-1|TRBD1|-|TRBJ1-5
TGTGCCAGCAGTGACCGCGAGGGGACAGGGGCCTACAATCAGCCCCAGCATTTT
CASSDREGTGAYNQPQHF
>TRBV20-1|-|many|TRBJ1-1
TGCAGTGCTAGAGATCAGCCAGCCTTAAACACTGAAGCTTTCTTT
CSARDQPALNTEAFF
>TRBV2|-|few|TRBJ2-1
TGTGCCAGCAGGGCGGTGAGCTCCTACAATGAGCAGTTCTTC
CASRAVSSYNEQFF
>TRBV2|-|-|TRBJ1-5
TGTGCCAGCAGTAGAACAGGGAGAGGACAGCCCCAGCATTTT
CASSRTGRGQPQHF
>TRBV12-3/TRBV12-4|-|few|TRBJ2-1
TGTGCCAGCAGCCAGCTGTCGACAAAGGGCAATGAGCAGTTCTTC
CASSQLSTKGNEQFF
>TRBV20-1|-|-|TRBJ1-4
TGCAGTGCTAGACCAGTTAGTGAAAAACTGTTTTTT
CSARPVSEKLFF
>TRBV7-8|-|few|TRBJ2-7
TGTGCCAGCAGCTTCGCAATGGTGGGCCTAATGAGCTCCTACGAGCAGTACTTC
CASSFAMVGLMSSYEQYF
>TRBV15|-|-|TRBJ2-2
TGTGCCACCAGCAGTCAGAACACCGGGGAGCTGTTTTTT
CATSSQNTGELFF
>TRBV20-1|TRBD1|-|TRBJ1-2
TGCAGTGCTTTTCGTACAGGGGTGGGCTATGGCTACACCTTC
CSAFRTGVGYGYTF
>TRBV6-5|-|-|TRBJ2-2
TGTGCCAGCAGTTACGATTCAGGCGCCGGGGAGCTGTTTTTT
CASSYDSGAGELFF
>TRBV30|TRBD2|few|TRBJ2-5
TGTGCCTGGATCGGTCTAGCGGGGGAAAAAGAGACCCAGTACTTC
CAWIGLAGEKETQYF
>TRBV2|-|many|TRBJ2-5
TGTGCCAGCAGTGAAGAGGAGACCCAGTACTTC
CASSEEETQYF
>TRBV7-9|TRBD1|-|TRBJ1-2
TGTGCCAGCAGCTTTTATCCCCCGGGGCAGGGGGCTTACGGCTACACCTTC
CASSFYPPGQGAYGYTF
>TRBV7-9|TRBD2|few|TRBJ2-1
TGTGCCAGCAGCTCACCCCGGACTAGCGTCAATGAGCAGTTCTTC
CASSSPRTSVNEQFF
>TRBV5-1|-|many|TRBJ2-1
TGTGCCAGCAGTTTCCCCAGCTCCTACAATGAGCAGTTCTTC
CASSFPSSYNEQFF
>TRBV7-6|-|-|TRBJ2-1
TGTGCCAGCAGCTTAGGACCTGCCGTCTACAATGAGCAGTTCTTC
CASSLGPAVYNEQFF
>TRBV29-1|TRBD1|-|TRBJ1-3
TGCAGCGTTGGAGCCGGACAGGGGGGTTCTGGAAACACCATATATTTT
CSVGAGQGGSGNTIYF
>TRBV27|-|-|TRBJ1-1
TGTGCCAGCAGGCCGGACCTGTCGAACACTGAAGCTTTCTTT
CASRPDLSNTEAFF
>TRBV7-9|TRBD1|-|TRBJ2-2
TGTGCCACCCGGCTGAGGGACAGGGTGACCGGGGAGCTGTTTTTT
CATRLRDRVTGELFF
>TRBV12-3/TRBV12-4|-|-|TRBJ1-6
TGTGCCAGCAGACCGGACAGTCCACCCCTCCACTTT
CASRPDSPPLHF
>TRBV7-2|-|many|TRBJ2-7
TGTGCCAGCAGCACACCCTACAGGGACTACGAGCAGTACTTC
CASSTPYRDYEQYF
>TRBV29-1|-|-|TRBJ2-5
TGCAGCGTTGAAGCGGCCGGGAAACAAGAGACCCAGTACTTC
CSVEAAGKQETQYF
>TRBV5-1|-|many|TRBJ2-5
TGCGCCAGCAGCTTGGATCTCCCTCAAGAGACCCAGTACTTC
CASSLDLPQETQYF
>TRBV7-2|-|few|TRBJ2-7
TGTGCCAGCAGCTTAGGTGGTGTCGAGCAGTACTTC
CASSLGGVEQYF
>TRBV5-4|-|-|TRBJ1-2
TGTGCCAGCAGCCTTTCCCTGCTCGACAGTACTCATGGCTACACCTTC
CASSLSLLDSTHGYTF
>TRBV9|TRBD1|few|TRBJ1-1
TGTGCCAGCAGCGACCCCGGACAGGGATCCACTGAAGCTTTCTTT
CASSDPGQGSTEAFF
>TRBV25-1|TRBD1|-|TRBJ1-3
TGTGCCAGCAGTGAAACCGGGACAGGGAGCTGGAACACCATATATTTT
CASSETGTGSWNTIYF
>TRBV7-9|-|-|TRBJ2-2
TGTGCCCCAACCCGGCTTTCAACTAACACCGGGGAGCTGTTTTTT
CAPTRLSTNTGELFF
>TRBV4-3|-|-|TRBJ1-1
TGCGCCAGCAGCCAGATAACAGACCCTAGGGGGGCTTTCTTT
CASSQITDPRGAFF
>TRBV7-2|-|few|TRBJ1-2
TGTGCCAGCAGCCCCGACAGGCGTAGCTATGGCTACACCTTC
CASSPDRRSYGYTF
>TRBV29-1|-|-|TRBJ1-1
TGCAGCGTAGACAGGAGGAACACTGAAGCTTTCTTT
CSVDRRNTEAFF
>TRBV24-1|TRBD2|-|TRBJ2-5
TGTGCCACCAGTGACCCCAGACTAGCGGAGACCCAGTACTTC
CATSDPRLAETQYF
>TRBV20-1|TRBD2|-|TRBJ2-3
TGCAGTGCTAGAGATTCCAGCGGGGGGACAGATACGCAGTATTTT
CSARDSSGGTDTQYF
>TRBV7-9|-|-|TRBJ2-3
TGTGCCAGCAGCTTGAGTCGTGCTAGCACAGATACGCAGTATTTT
CASSLSRASTDTQYF
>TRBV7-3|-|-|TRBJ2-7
TGTGCCAGCAGCTTAGGTTCTTCTCTGTCCTACGAGCAGTACTTC
CASSLGSSLSYEQYF